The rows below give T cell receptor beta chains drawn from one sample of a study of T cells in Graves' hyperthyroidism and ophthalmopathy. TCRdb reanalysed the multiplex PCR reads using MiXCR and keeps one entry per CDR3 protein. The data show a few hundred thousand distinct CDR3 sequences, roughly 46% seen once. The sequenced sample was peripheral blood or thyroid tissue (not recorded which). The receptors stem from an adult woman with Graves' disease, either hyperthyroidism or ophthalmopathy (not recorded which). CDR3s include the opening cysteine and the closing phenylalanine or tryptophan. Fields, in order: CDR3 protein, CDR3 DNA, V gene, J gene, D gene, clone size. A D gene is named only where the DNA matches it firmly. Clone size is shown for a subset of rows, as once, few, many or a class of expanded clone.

CASSLWGGQAFF	TGTGCCAGCAGCTTATGGGGGGGACAAGCTTTCTTT	TRBV11-2	TRBJ1-1	.	.
CASSIGLAGGSWTQYF	TGTGCCAGCAGCATCGGACTAGCGGGAGGGTCATGGACCCAGTACTTC	TRBV9	TRBJ2-5	TRBD2	few
CASSQGVTGDSPLHF	TGCGCCAGCAGCCAAGGGGTAACAGGGGACTCACCCCTCCACTTT	TRBV4-1	TRBJ1-6	TRBD1	.
CATRRGPNEKLFF	TGTGCCACCAGGAGAGGACCTAATGAAAAACTGTTTTTT	TRBV24-1	TRBJ1-4	.	.
CSARDPTGTSEQPQHF	TGCAGTGCTAGAGATCCCACCGGGACTAGCGAGCAGCCCCAGCATTTT	TRBV20-1	TRBJ1-5	.	few
CASSLWAGNTIYF	TGTGCCAGCAGTTTATGGGCTGGAAACACCATATATTTT	TRBV12-3/TRBV12-4	TRBJ1-3	.	many
CASSRSTGGDTEAFF	TGTGCCAGCAGCCGGTCGACAGGAGGGGACACTGAAGCTTTCTTT	TRBV14	TRBJ1-1	.	.
CSARDIVQGSPEAFF	TGCAGTGCTAGAGATATCGTGCAGGGTAGCCCTGAAGCTTTCTTT	TRBV20-1	TRBJ1-1	.	.
CASSPALGGNYGYTF	TGTGCCAGCAGCCCCGCTTTAGGGGGGAACTATGGCTACACCTTC	TRBV7-2	TRBJ1-2	.	.
CASSLMRGGGEQYF	TGTGCCAGCAGCTTAATGAGGGGGGGCGGAGAGCAGTACTTC	TRBV7-9	TRBJ2-7	.	many
CAISLAGGAETQYF	TGTGCGATCAGCCTAGCGGGAGGGGCAGAGACCCAGTACTTC	TRBV10-3	TRBJ2-5	TRBD2	.
CASSPWGQGVYGYTF	TGTGCCAGCAGTCCGTGGGGACAGGGTGTCTATGGCTACACCTTC	TRBV2	TRBJ1-2	TRBD1	once
CASSFGRETQYF	TGCGCCAGTTCGTTCGGCCGAGAGACCCAGTACTTC	TRBV5-1	TRBJ2-5	.	many
CASSQDRFFGAFF	TGCGCCAGCAGCCAAGATCGGTTCTTTGGAGCTTTCTTT	TRBV4-1	TRBJ1-1	.	many
CASSVGEDSPLHF	TGTGCCAGCAGCGTAGGGGAGGATTCACCCCTCCACTTT	TRBV9	TRBJ1-6	.	many
CASSRTSSYQPQYF	TGTGCCAGCAGTAGGACCTCCTCCTATCAGCCCCAGTACTTC	TRBV2	TRBJ2-5	.	.
CASRTVYKANEKLFF	TGTGCCAGTCGGACAGTCTATAAGGCTAATGAAAAACTGTTTTTT	TRBV2	TRBJ1-4	.	.
CASSTNGSPYEQYF	TGTGCCAGCAGCACCAACGGGAGTCCCTACGAGCAGTACTTC	TRBV7-9	TRBJ2-7	.	.
CASSFTLAHQETQYF	TGTGCCAGCAGCTTTACGCTAGCGCACCAAGAGACCCAGTACTTC	TRBV7-9	TRBJ2-5	.	many
CASREWRMNTEAFF	TGCGCCAGCAGAGAGTGGAGAATGAACACTGAAGCTTTCTTT	TRBV29-1	TRBJ1-1	.	.
CSAGTGGADYGYTF	TGCAGCGCTGGGACAGGGGGCGCTGACTATGGCTACACCTTC	TRBV29-1	TRBJ1-2	TRBD1	.
CASSTGDSSYEQYF	TGCGCCAGCAGCACGGGGGACAGTTCCTACGAGCAGTACTTC	TRBV7-9	TRBJ2-7	.	many
CASSLGFISGANVLTF	TGTGCCAGCAGCTTAGGTTTTATCTCTGGGGCCAACGTCCTGACTTTC	TRBV7-3	TRBJ2-6	.	many
CASRDARNSPLHF	TGTGCCAGTCGGGATGCCCGAAATTCACCCCTCCACTTT	TRBV19	TRBJ1-6	.	few
CASSPAWDRASRLHF	TGTGCCAGCAGTCCAGCTTGGGACAGGGCGTCGCGGCTCCACTTT	TRBV19	TRBJ1-6	TRBD1	.
CSASRGQTEAFF	TGCAGTGCTAGCAGGGGGCAGACTGAAGCTTTCTTT	TRBV20-1	TRBJ1-1	TRBD1	.
CASSLVGGLSYEQYF	TGTGCCAGCAGCTTGGTGGGGGGGCTCTCCTACGAGCAGTACTTC	TRBV5-6	TRBJ2-7	.	many
CAWSQGSNQPQHF	TGTGCCTGGAGTCAGGGGAGCAATCAGCCCCAGCATTTT	TRBV30	TRBJ1-5	.	many
CASRSGLAGGDEQYF	TGCGCCAGCCGTAGCGGACTAGCGGGAGGGGACGAGCAGTACTTC	TRBV10-2	TRBJ2-7	TRBD2	.
CASSRPRDLPRETQYF	TGTGCCAGCAGCCGCCCACGGGACCTCCCGCGGGAGACCCAGTACTTC	TRBV5-6	TRBJ2-5	.	many
CATSDLKGYEQYF	TGTGCCACCAGTGATTTAAAGGGGTACGAGCAGTACTTC	TRBV24-1	TRBJ2-7	.	.
CSARGDGALTLYEQYF	TGCAGTGCTAGAGGGGATGGGGCCCTAACTCTCTACGAGCAGTACTTC	TRBV20-1	TRBJ2-7	.	few
CASSLARILRGSKAFF	TGTGCCAGCAGCTTAGCGCGAATACTAAGGGGCAGCAAAGCTTTCTTT	TRBV7-8	TRBJ1-1	.	many
CATSDLKGGAILREQYF	TGTGCCACCAGTGATTTGAAGGGGGGCGCTATCTTGCGCGAGCAGTACTTC	TRBV24-1	TRBJ2-7	.	many
CASSETGASYGYTF	TGCGCCAGCAGTGAGACAGGGGCTTCCTATGGCTACACCTTC	TRBV10-2	TRBJ1-2	TRBD1	few
CASSWGTSGSTTQYF	TGTGCCAGCAGTTGGGGGACTAGCGGGAGCACAACCCAGTACTTC	TRBV6-2/TRBV6-3	TRBJ2-5	TRBD2	many
CASSLAVTSGRSYEQYF	TGTGCCAGCAGCTTAGCCGTGACTAGCGGTCGCTCCTACGAGCAGTACTTC	TRBV11-1	TRBJ2-7	TRBD2	.
CATSREALAGGRSQETQYF	TGTGCCACCAGCAGAGAGGCCCTAGCGGGGGGGCGGTCCCAAGAGACCCAGTACTTC	TRBV15	TRBJ2-5	TRBD2	.
CASSLAYLSEQYF	TGCGCCAGCAGCTTGGCCTACCTGAGCGAGCAGTACTTC	TRBV5-1	TRBJ2-7	.	.
CASTQGSVEYYGYTF	TGCGCCAGCACCCAAGGCAGCGTGGAGTACTATGGCTACACCTTC	TRBV10-2	TRBJ1-2	.	.
CAASKRQVNYGYTF	TGTGCCGCCAGCAAAAGGCAGGTTAACTATGGCTACACCTTC	TRBV15	TRBJ1-2	.	.
CSVEAPGQGATGEQYF	TGCAGCGTTGAGGCCCCGGGACAGGGAGCGACTGGGGAGCAGTACTTC	TRBV29-1	TRBJ2-7	TRBD1	many
CASSALTAEAFF	TGTGCCAGCAGTGCCCTTACGGCTGAAGCTTTCTTT	TRBV6-1	TRBJ1-1	.	many
CASRDRGSNTEAFF	TGTGCGTCCCGGGACAGGGGGTCGAACACTGAAGCTTTCTTT	TRBV7-8	TRBJ1-1	TRBD1	once
CASNLGQGAMNYEQYF	TGTGCCAGCAATTTGGGGCAGGGGGCCATGAACTACGAGCAGTACTTC	TRBV7-9	TRBJ2-7	TRBD1	many
CASSFEGGKLFF	TGTGCCAGCAGTTTCGAGGGGGGAAAACTGTTTTTT	TRBV12-3/TRBV12-4	TRBJ1-4	.	many